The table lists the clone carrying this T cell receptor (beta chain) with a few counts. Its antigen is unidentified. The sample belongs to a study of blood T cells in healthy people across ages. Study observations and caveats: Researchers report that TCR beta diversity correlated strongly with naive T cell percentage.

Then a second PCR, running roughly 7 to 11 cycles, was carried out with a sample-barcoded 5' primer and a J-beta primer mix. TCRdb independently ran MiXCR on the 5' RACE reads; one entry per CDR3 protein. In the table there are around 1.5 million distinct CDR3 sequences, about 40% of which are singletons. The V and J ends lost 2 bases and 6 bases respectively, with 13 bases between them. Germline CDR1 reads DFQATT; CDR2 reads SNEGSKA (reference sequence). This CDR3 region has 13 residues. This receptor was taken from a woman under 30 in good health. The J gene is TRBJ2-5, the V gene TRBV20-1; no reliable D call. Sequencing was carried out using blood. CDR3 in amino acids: CSARLVGLKTQYF. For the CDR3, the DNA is TGCAGTGCTAGATTGGTGGGGTTGAAGACCCAGTACTTC.